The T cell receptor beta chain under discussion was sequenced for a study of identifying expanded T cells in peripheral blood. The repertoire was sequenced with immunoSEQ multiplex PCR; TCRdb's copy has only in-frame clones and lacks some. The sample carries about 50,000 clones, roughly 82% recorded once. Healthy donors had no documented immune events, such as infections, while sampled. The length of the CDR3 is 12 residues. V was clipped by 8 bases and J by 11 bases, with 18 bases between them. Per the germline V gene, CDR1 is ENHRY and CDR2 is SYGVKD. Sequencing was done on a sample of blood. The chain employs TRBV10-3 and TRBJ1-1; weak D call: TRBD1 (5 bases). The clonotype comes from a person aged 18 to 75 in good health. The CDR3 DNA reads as TGTGCCATCTATTCTGGGAGAGGGGTCGCTTTCTTT. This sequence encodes CAIYSGRGVAFF.